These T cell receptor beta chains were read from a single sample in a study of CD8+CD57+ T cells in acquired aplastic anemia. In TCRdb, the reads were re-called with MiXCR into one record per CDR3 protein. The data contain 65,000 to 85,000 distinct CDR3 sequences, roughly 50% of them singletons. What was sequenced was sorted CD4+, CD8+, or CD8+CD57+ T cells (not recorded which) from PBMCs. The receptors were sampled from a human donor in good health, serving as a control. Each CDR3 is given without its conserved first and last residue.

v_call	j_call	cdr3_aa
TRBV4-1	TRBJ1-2	ASSQRTTNYGHT
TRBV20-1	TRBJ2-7	SASLLKGYEQY
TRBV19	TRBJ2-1	ASSMGTDYNEQF
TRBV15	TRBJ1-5	ATSSINQPQH
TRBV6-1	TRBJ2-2	ASDQGRTGELF
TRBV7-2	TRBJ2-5	ASSLEAGFQETQY
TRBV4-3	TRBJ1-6	ASSPARDSYNPPLH
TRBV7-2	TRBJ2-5	ASSGGALGETQY
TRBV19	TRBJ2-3	ASTHGLSRSTDTQY
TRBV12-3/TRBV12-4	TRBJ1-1	ASSALKTGEAF